This section outlines one T cell receptor (beta chain) sequence together with its context. The antigen is undetermined. Germline V lookup: CDR1 SGHRS, CDR2 YFSETQ. The ends were cut back, 2 bases at V and 6 bases at J, with 18 bases in the middle. The CDR3 length is 16 residues. The data belong to a study of OX40 agonist ivuxolimab in advanced cancers. In the study overall: Ivuxolimab, an agonist antibody against OX40 (CD134), was given to patients. Dose-escalation patients suffered from hepatocellular carcinoma, melanoma, renal cell or head and neck cancer.

Autoimmune disease history or systemic immunosuppression barred patients. Study findings and constraints: CD4+ and CD8+ blood T cells expanded clonally by week 6 at 0.1 to 3.0 mg/kg.

Assay: immunoSEQ multiplex PCR; the TCRdb copy retains only in-frame clones and omits some. The sample has more than 65,000 clones, about 85% seen once. The clonotype comes from an adult with an advanced solid tumor such as melanoma, head and neck, liver or kidney cancer. The sequencing used CD4+ or CD8+ T cells sorted from blood, collected in a trial of the OX40 agonist ivuxolimab. This chain uses TRBV5-1 with TRBJ2-1; D gene unclear. CDR3 DNA: TGCGCCAGCAGCTTTCTCCAGGCCTCTCCTGGCAATGAGCAGTTCTTC. Its protein product is CASSFLQASPGNEQFF.